One and the same sample provided the 20 T cell receptor beta chains below, sequenced in a study of T cells in Graves' hyperthyroidism and ophthalmopathy. Amplification of TCR beta CDR3 regions was performed using RNA transcripts as template. Carried out on the TCR CDR3, a first-round RT-PCR used the HTBI primer set. Each CDR3 protein gets one entry after TCRdb re-called the multiplex PCR reads with MiXCR. The sample includes about 420,000 distinct CDR3 sequences, around a sixth of them seen just once. The material sequenced was blood. Receptors originate from a young woman with Graves' hyperthyroidism.

This clonotype was seen ten or more times. V gene TRBV20-1 combines with J gene TRBJ1-1; D is undetermined. V gave up 2 bases and J gave up 6 bases, with 10 bases separating them. CDR1 DFQATT and CDR2 SNEGSKA come from the germline V gene (reference sequence). The CDR3 totals 12 residues. The CDR3 region has the DNA TGCAGTGCTAGACCCCCTGGACCTGAAGCTTTCTTT. This sequence encodes CSARPPGPEAFF.

Only a few counts were recorded for this clonotype. V usage is TRBV3-1 and J usage is TRBJ1-3, with TRBD1 matching over 10 bases. Germline V gives CDR1 LGHDT, CDR2 YNNKEL (reference sequence). V was clipped by 4 bases and J by 5 bases; unmatched bases: 5. CDR3 length: 15 amino acids. CDR3 DNA sequence: TGTGCCAGCAGCCGGGACAGGGGAAGGAGAAACACCATATATTTT. This encodes CASSRDRGRRNTIYF. Variable domain in full (rest from reference TRBV3-1 and TRBJ1-3): DTAVSQTPKYLVTQMGNDKSIKCEQNLGHDTMYWYKQDSKKFLKIMFSYNNKELIINETVPNRFSPKSPDKAHLNLHINSLELGDSAVYFCASSRDRGRRNTIYFGEGSWLTVV.

This clonotype has just a few counts. The chain combines TRBV7-8 with TRBJ1-2, with TRBD1 as a possible D gene (5 bases). The germline V gene has CDR1 SGHVS and CDR2 FQNEAQ. V was clipped by 4 bases and J by 5 bases, with 17 bases between them. The CDR3 consists of 15 residues. Here the CDR3 reads CASSWRLGTDYGYTF. In DNA form, the CDR3 reads TGTGCCAGCAGCTGGAGACTAGGGACGGATTATGGCTACACCTTC. The full variable domain, with the rest looked up from reference TRBV7-8 and TRBJ1-2, is GAGVSQSPRYKVAKRGQDVALRCDPISGHVSLFWYQQALGQGPEFLTYFQNEAQLDKSGLPSDRFFAERPEGSVSTLKIQRTQQEDSAVYLCASSWRLGTDYGYTFGSGTRLTVV.

The CDR3 reads CASRQARAVRETQYF. The CDR3 bases are TGTGCCAGCAGACAAGCCAGGGCCGTGCGAGAGACCCAGTACTTC. The V call is TRBV7-6, the J call TRBJ2-5; a weak D match, TRBD1 (5 bases). The germline V gene has CDR1 SGHVS and CDR2 FNYEAQ. Between the trimmed V and J ends, which lost 6 bases and 4 bases, there was a span of 18 bases. The CDR3 extends over 15 amino acids.

This clonotype was seen a few times. CDR3 DNA sequence: TGTGCCAGCAGCAAACTCCTAACGGGGAGATACGAGCAGTACTTC. Translating gives CASSKLLTGRYEQYF. The chain links TRBV7-8 to TRBJ2-7, with TRBD2 as a possible D gene (5 bases). Germline loops: CDR1 SGHVS, CDR2 FQNEAQ. V shed 5 bases and J shed 4 bases, with 18 bases lying between them. The CDR3 extends over 15 amino acids.

This clonotype was seen ten or more times. The DNA for the CDR3 is TGTGCCAGCAGCTTCTCTTCCTGGGGTGGAAGCTCCTACAATGAGCAGTTCTTC. Translating it yields CASSFSSWGGSSYNEQFF. The rearrangement joins TRBV11-2 to TRBJ2-1; D gene uncertain. The germline CDR1 and CDR2 sequences are SGHAT and FQNNGV. The CDR3 contains 18 residues. V lost 3 bases and J 0 bases, leaving 18 bases between the germline ends.

This clonotype was counted at least ten times. This chain connects TRBV7-8 to TRBJ1-1; weak D call: TRBD1 (6 bases). V was cut by 2 bases and J by 7 bases, with 14 bases left in between. The CDR3 has 14 amino acids. Germline assignment: CDR1 SGHVS and CDR2 FQNEAQ. In nucleotides, the CDR3 is TGTGCCAGCAGCTTAAAGGGGGGAGGGAGTGAAGCTTTCTTT. This encodes CASSLKGGGSEAFF.

CDR3 sequence reads: CASSSDRSDEQYF. Written as DNA, the CDR3 is TGTGCCAGCAGCTCGGACAGGAGCGACGAGCAGTACTTC. The chain joins TRBV7-9 to TRBJ2-7; 7 bases align to TRBD1. The J segment lost 5 bases and the V segment lost 4 bases, leaving 5 bases of the junction unmatched. The CDR3 has 13 residues. CDR1 and CDR2 from the germline V gene are SEHNR and FQNEAQ (reference sequence). The full variable domain, rest sourced from reference TRBV7-9 and TRBJ2-7, is DTGVSQNPRHKITKRGQNVTFRCDPISEHNRLYWYRQTLGQGPEFLTYFQNEAQLEKSRLLSDRFSAERPKGSFSTLEIQRTEQGDSAMYLCASSSDRSDEQYFGPGTRLTVT.

For this clonotype: Since the CDR3 does not end with the conserved phenylalanine or tryptophan, this likely comes from a read error. V is TRBV6-1 and J is TRBJ2-3; TRBD1 agrees at 9 bases. V gave up 9 bases and J gave up 3 bases; unmatched junction bases: 7. CDR3 size: 14 residues. Germline CDR1 is MNHNS and CDR2 is SASEGT. The CDR3 spells CARDRGGATDTQYC. CDR3 sequence (DNA): TGTGCCAGAGACAGGGGGGGGGCTACAGATACGCAGTATTGT.

In this sample, this clonotype turned up many times. This chain connects TRBV27 to TRBJ2-3; the D is unclear. V lost 0 bases and J lost 3, with 10 bases in between. This CDR3 region has 15 residues. CDR1 MNHEY and CDR2 SMNVEV come from the germline V gene (reference sequence). CDR3 DNA: TGTGCCAGCAGTTTATCGATTGCCAGAACAGATACGCAGTATTTT. This translates into CASSLSIARTDTQYF.

The sample holds many counts of this clonotype. This chain connects TRBV6-2 or TRBV6-3 to TRBJ2-3; 7 bases line up with TRBD1. The germline V gene has CDR1 MNHEY and CDR2 SVGEGT. CDR3 length equals 17 residues. Losses at the gene ends were 4 bases for V and 0 bases for J; bases not matched to a gene: 10. The chain's CDR3 is CASSFRTGATSTDTQYF. CDR3 in DNA: TGTGCCAGCAGTTTCAGGACAGGAGCTACTAGCACAGATACGCAGTATTTT.

The sample holds a few counts of this clonotype. The genes are TRBV18 and TRBJ1-1; D perhaps matches TRBD1 (5 bases). Trimming took off 8 bases at V and 0 bases at J, with 19 bases between the two ends. The CDR3 loop spans 16 amino acids. The V gene's germline CDR1 is KGHSH and CDR2 LQKENI. The CDR3 sequence is CASRQGRVGVNTEAFF. The CDR3 DNA is TGTGCCAGCCGTCAGGGCAGGGTAGGGGTGAACACTGAAGCTTTCTTT.

This clonotype was seen at least ten times. The chain couples TRBV12-3 or TRBV12-4 to TRBJ1-5; tentatively, D is TRBD1 (5 bases). The CDR3 is made up of 18 amino acids. Trimming cost V 4 bases and J 2 bases, with 21 bases left between them. The CDR3 region is CASSSQGIAWYGNQPQHF. The CDR3 DNA reads TGTGCCAGCAGTTCCCAGGGAATTGCGTGGTACGGCAATCAGCCCCAGCATTTT.

This clonotype has a count of ten or more. This chain joins TRBV12-3 or TRBV12-4 and TRBJ1-2, with 7 positions matching TRBD1. V lost 6 bases, J lost 6 bases, and 10 bases stayed unmatched. The CDR3 extends over 14 amino acids. CDR3 bases: TGTGCCAGCAGCTACTGGGACAGTGGGGATGGCTACACCTTC. Translation gives CASSYWDSGDGYTF.

Notes on this clonotype: Given a much more abundant clone one base away, this may be a read error. V usage is TRBV29-1 and J usage is TRBJ2-2, with a possible D match to TRBD1 (6 bases). Per the germline V gene, CDR1 is SQVTM and CDR2 is ANQGSEA. Trimming shortened V by 4 bases and J by 3 bases, and 18 bases separated the two germline ends. This CDR3 region has 16 residues. CDR3 in amino acids: CSVVRVSGADTGELFF. CDR3 coding DNA: TGCAGCGTTGTTAGGGTTTCAGGGGCGGACACCGGGGAGCTGTTTTTT.

There are many counts of this clonotype. The chain couples TRBV24-1 to TRBJ2-7, with D possibly being TRBD1 (6 bases). V lost 0 bases and J 3 bases, leaving 17 bases between the germline ends. In germline, CDR1 is KGHDR, CDR2 SFDVKD. The CDR3 sequence is 17 residues long. The CDR3 loop reads CATSDLQVGQLLYEQYF. The CDR3 region has the DNA TGTGCCACCAGTGATTTGCAGGTGGGACAACTACTCTACGAGCAGTACTTC.

This chain uses TRBV27 with TRBJ1-6; D is unresolved. CDR1 is MNHEY and CDR2 is SMNVEV in the germline V gene (reference sequence). This CDR3 region has 13 residues. Trimming cost V 2 bases and J 9 bases, with 8 bases left between them. The CDR3 region is CASSLQLRSPLHF. In nucleotides, the CDR3 is TGTGCCAGCAGTTTACAATTGCGTTCACCCCTCCACTTT.

The table lists this clonotype with many counts. The chain has TRBV4-3 and TRBJ1-6, with D hard to call. CDR1 is LGHNA and CDR2 is YSLEER in the germline V gene. This CDR3 contains 15 residues. The V and J ends lost 0 bases and 9 bases respectively, with 12 bases between them. The DNA of the CDR3 is TGCGCCAGCAGCCAAGACCGAGGGAGGATTTCACCCCTCCACTTT. Encoded protein: CASSQDRGRISPLHF.

This sequence joins TRBV4-3 and TRBJ2-7; D perhaps matches TRBD2 (5 bases). The CDR3 spans 15 residues. Germline CDR1 and CDR2: LGHNA and YSLEER. V lost 0 bases, J lost 2 bases, and 11 bases lay in between. The CDR3 protein is CASSQDELGAYEQYF. The CDR3, as DNA: TGCGCCAGCAGCCAAGACGAACTGGGAGCCTACGAGCAGTACTTC.

There are many counts of this clonotype. This sequence joins TRBV2 and TRBJ1-2; tentatively, D is TRBD1 (5 bases). With 1 base removed from V and 8 bases from J, the gap between germline ends came to 17 bases. CDR3 length: 15 amino acids. Germline V CDR1 and CDR2: SNHLY, FYNNEI. CDR3 bases: TGTGCCAGCAGTGAAGACGGGGCCGGTTTGTCGGGCTACACCTTC. The encoded protein is CASSEDGAGLSGYTF.